Each of the 20 T cell receptor beta chains below was sequenced from the same sample in a study of blood T cell repertoires in COVID-19. Using immunoSEQ multiplex PCR, the repertoire was profiled, and TCRdb retains in-frame clones only, with some absent. The sample has 170,000 or so clones, just under 90% seen once. Sequencing was carried out using peripheral blood. These receptors all stem from a woman between 65 and 79 years old with COVID-19, enrolled during active disease.

The count of this clone is one. The rearrangement joins TRBV6-2 or TRBV6-3 to TRBJ2-7, with a possible D match to TRBD1 (8 bases). Germline V gene lookup returns CDR1 MNHEY and CDR2 SVGEGT. Between the trimmed V and J ends, which lost 2 bases and 0 bases, there was a span of 23 bases. The CDR3 length is 19 residues. CDR3 sequence: CASSYQPRQGRGNSYEQYF. In DNA, the CDR3 is TGTGCCAGCAGTTACCAACCTCGACAGGGGAGGGGGAACTCCTACGAGCAGTACTTC.

The chain recombines TRBV11-2 with TRBJ1-2; 9 bases align to TRBD1. The CDR3 extends over 15 amino acids. The trim removed 5 bases at V and 5 bases at J, leaving 9 bases unmatched. Per germline, CDR1 SGHAT and CDR2 FQNNGV. The DNA for the CDR3 is TGTGCCAGCAGCCGGGACAGGGTCTTAAAGTATGGCTACACCTTC. This translates into CASSRDRVLKYGYTF.

The rearrangement joins TRBV9 to TRBJ1-1; 8 nucleotides line up with TRBD1. CDR3 length equals 14 residues. The germline V gene has CDR1 SGDLS and CDR2 YYNGEE. V shed 0 bases and J 4 bases; nucleotides not matched to a gene: 2. The CDR3 coding sequence is TGTGCCAGCAGCGTAGGACAGGGGAGCACTGAAGCTTTCTTT. It is translated as CASSVGQGSTEAFF.

The chain is built from TRBV3-1 (or the pseudogene TRBV3-2) and TRBJ2-1; the match to TRBD2 covers 7 bases. CDR1 is LGHDT, CDR2 YNNKEL, per germline (reference sequence). Trimming removed 3 bases from V and 3 bases from J; junction bases left unmatched: 11. The CDR3 spans 17 residues. In nucleotides, the CDR3 is TGTGCCAGCAGCCACCTGGGGGGGAGAGGGGACTACAATGAGCAGTTCTTC. Translation gives CASSHLGGRGDYNEQFF.

The chain uses TRBV19 and TRBJ2-3, with D tentatively TRBD2 (6 bases). This CDR3 region has 14 residues. Germline V gives CDR1 LNHDA, CDR2 SQIVND (reference sequence). Trimming cost V 3 bases and J 3 bases, with 10 bases left between them. The CDR3 DNA follows: TGTGCCAGTAGTATTCGGAGCGGGACAGATACGCAGTATTTT. As protein: CASSIRSGTDTQYF.

The chain couples TRBV27 to TRBJ2-7, with TRBD2 as a possible D gene (5 bases). This CDR3 spans 14 amino acids. Trimming cost V 5 bases and J 2 bases, with 13 bases left between them. Germline values: CDR1 MNHEY, CDR2 SMNVEV (reference sequence). As DNA, the CDR3 is TGTGCCAGCAGTAACGGCGGGCGGGCCTACGAGCAGTACTTC. It specifies CASSNGGRAYEQYF.

This clone was observed a handful of times. CDR3 DNA: TGTGCCAGCAGTCGATCCGGGACTTCTACCTACGAGCAGTACTTC. Its protein is CASSRSGTSTYEQYF. The chain combines TRBV28 with TRBJ2-7, with TRBD2 as a possible D gene (6 bases). The CDR3 contains 15 residues. Germline CDR1 is MDHEN and CDR2 is SYDVKM. V was cut by 5 bases and J by 2 bases, with 16 bases left in between.

This chain uses TRBV3-1 (or the pseudogene TRBV3-2) with TRBJ1-2; 8 bases agree with TRBD1. Germline V gives CDR1 LGHDT, CDR2 YNNKEL (reference sequence). The CDR3 runs to 13 residues. V dropped 4 bases and J dropped 6; count of bases not matched to a gene: 4. Here the CDR3 reads CASSPLTGDGYTF. The CDR3 DNA sequence: TGTGCCAGCAGCCCCTTGACAGGGGATGGCTACACCTTC.

J is TRBJ2-5 and V is TRBV4-1, with D uncertain. Trimming shortened V by 0 bases and J by 5 bases, and 10 bases separated the two germline ends. The CDR3 has 14 residues. CDR1 is MGHRA and CDR2 is YSYEKL in the germline V gene. The CDR3 sequence: CASSQDYSGETQYF. CDR3 bases: TGCGCCAGCAGCCAAGACTACAGTGGGGAGACCCAGTACTTC.

The gene calls are TRBV6-5 and TRBJ1-4, with 8 positions matching TRBD1. This CDR3 spans 14 amino acids. The V and J ends lost 6 bases and 8 bases, in that order; junction bases with no gene match: 8. Germline lookup yields CDR1 MNHEY and CDR2 SVGAGI. Here the CDR3 DNA reads TGTGCCAGCAGCCGACAGGGGACGAGCGAAAAACTGTTTTTT. It encodes CASSRQGTSEKLFF.

This clone was counted a single time. CDR3 sequence (DNA): TGTGCCTGTGCAGAGAACACTGAAGCTTTCTTT. It is translated as CACAENTEAFF. The chain uses TRBV30 and TRBJ1-1, with D hard to call. V shed 6 bases and J shed 1 base, with 6 bases lying between them. The CDR3 loop spans 11 amino acids. Germline CDR1 reads GTSNPN; CDR2 reads SVGIG (reference sequence).

J is TRBJ1-4 and V is TRBV7-2; D might be TRBD1 (6 bases). The germline V and J ends were trimmed by 2 bases and 10 bases, with 17 bases remaining between them. Germline CDR1 SGHTA, CDR2 FQGNSA. This CDR3 has 15 amino acids. The CDR3 sequence is CASSLRIQGEGKLFF. The CDR3 DNA reads as TGTGCCAGCAGCTTACGGATACAGGGAGAGGGAAAACTGTTTTTT.

This clone was recorded only once. This rearrangement joins TRBV7-3 to TRBJ2-7; 7 bases are a match to TRBD2. This CDR3 has 13 residues. Trimming at V came to 3 bases and at J to 3 bases, leaving 2 bases not matched to a gene. Germline V gives CDR1 SGHTA, CDR2 FQGTGA. CDR3 nucleotide sequence: TGTGCCAGCAGCTTGGGCGGGGGCTACGAGCAGTACTTC. This codes for CASSLGGGYEQYF.

This chain links TRBV5-5 with TRBJ1-5; D call uncertain. The V end was cut by 3 bases, the J end by 2 bases, with 9 bases between. The CDR3 totals 14 residues. Germline CDR1 and CDR2: SGHKS and YYEKEE (reference sequence). The CDR3 is CASSSQVGNQPQHF. Written as DNA, the CDR3 is TGTGCCAGCAGCTCTCAGGTTGGCAATCAGCCCCAGCATTTT.

The chain carries TRBV19 and TRBJ1-1, with D possibly matching TRBD1 (6 bases). CDR1 LNHDA and CDR2 SQIVND come from the germline V gene (reference sequence). The CDR3 extends over 15 amino acids. V was pared by 4 bases and J by 3 bases, with 15 bases between. Here the CDR3 reads CASSRNRALHTEAFF. CDR3 in DNA: TGTGCCAGTAGTAGAAACAGGGCCCTACACACTGAAGCTTTCTTT.

Only one count was recorded for this clone. The CDR3 here is CASTGTARYEQYF. DNA of the CDR3: TGTGCCAGCACCGGGACAGCCCGGTACGAGCAGTACTTC. The V and J genes are TRBV3-1 (or the pseudogene TRBV3-2) and TRBJ2-7; 7 nucleotides match TRBD1. The V segment lost 7 bases and the J segment 4 bases; nucleotides outside the gene matches: 7. CDR1 and CDR2 from the germline V gene are LGHDT and YNNKEL (reference sequence). This CDR3 region has 13 residues.

The chain employs TRBV27 and TRBJ1-2; 12 nucleotides align to TRBD1. Trimming removed 0 bases from V and 5 bases from J; junction bases left unmatched: 13. This CDR3 has 19 amino acids. Germline V gene data show CDR1 as MNHEY and CDR2 as SMNVEV (reference sequence). Written as DNA, the CDR3 is TGTGCCAGCAGTTTATCGGTTTCGGGGACAGGGGGCGCGTTTTATGGCTACACCTTC. As protein: CASSLSVSGTGGAFYGYTF.

The rearrangement joins TRBV24-1 to TRBJ1-5, with D uncertain. This CDR3 comprises 13 residues. Per the germline V gene, CDR1 is KGHDR and CDR2 is SFDVKD. Deletions cut 6 bases from V and 0 bases from J, with 5 bases between. The CDR3 region is CATSLYSNQPQHF. As DNA, the CDR3 is TGTGCCACCAGTCTCTATAGCAATCAGCCCCAGCATTTT.

The rearrangement joins TRBV5-5 to TRBJ2-3; the D is unclear. This CDR3 spans 14 amino acids. Germline CDR1 reads SGHKS; CDR2 reads YYEKEE (reference sequence). Trimming shortened V by 3 bases and J by 2 bases, and 10 bases separated the two germline ends. The CDR3 DNA follows: TGTGCCAGCAGCTGGCCCACCGACACAGATACGCAGTATTTT. Its protein product is CASSWPTDTDTQYF.

This clone was seen only a few times. J is TRBJ2-1 and V is TRBV6-1, with D possibly TRBD2 on 5 matching bases. Between the trimmed V and J ends, which lost 2 bases and 7 bases, there was a span of 12 bases. Per the germline V gene, CDR1 is MNHNS and CDR2 is SASEGT. This CDR3 has 14 amino acids. CDR3 sequence reads: CASSENRLSNEQFF. DNA for the CDR3: TGTGCCAGCAGTGAAAACAGACTATCTAATGAGCAGTTCTTC.